These 13 T cell receptor beta chains were all obtained from the same sample, sequenced in a study of regulatory T cells in long-lasting Graves disease (dated by TCRdb to 2020 to 2023). Libraries were built with multiplex PCR. These reads were obtained on an Illumina HiSeq 4000. CDR3 regions were amplified by Arm-PCR with iRepertoire HTBI primers to construct TCR beta libraries. In-frame beta chains were kept once TCRdb had trimmed the public reads at Q25 with fastp and called clones with MiXCR. Each entry merges the rows of one CDR3 protein and shows their most common DNA and genes. Here the sample has 500,000 or so distinct CDR3 sequences; about 16% occur a single time. 20% to 30% of the sample is in the top ten clones. The time point label, as the study defines it: newly diagnosed GD, antithyroid drugs for less than 3 months. RNA was extracted from PBMCs in TRIzol for both TCR sequencing and RNA sequencing.

These data were likewise used in another study, on T cells in Graves' hyperthyroidism and ophthalmopathy.

The sequences come from peripheral blood mononuclear cells (PBMCs), collected at new diagnosis, from a patient treated with antithyroid drugs. These receptor sequences come from a woman aged 35 to 59 with Graves disease. Donor details come from another sample of the same person, matched by shared clones.

This sequence joins TRBV19 and TRBJ1-1; 7 bases align to TRBD1. The CDR3 consists of 12 residues. V gave up 8 bases and J gave up 6 bases; unmatched junction bases: 6. Germline V gives CDR1 LNHDA, CDR2 SQIVND (reference sequence). The CDR3 DNA sequence: TGTGCCAGTCACAGGGGTCTTCCTGAAGCTTTCTTT. Translation: CASHRGLPEAFF.

This clonotype was picked up many times. The chain joins TRBV11-3 to TRBJ2-3; D gene uncertain. Trimming pared 3 bases from V and 4 bases from J, leaving 8 bases between. CDR3 size: 13 residues. Germline assignment: CDR1 SGHNT and CDR2 YENEEA. The CDR3 loop is CASSFYLADTQYF. The CDR3 DNA reads TGTGCCAGCAGCTTCTACCTAGCAGATACGCAGTATTTT.

At least ten counts were recorded for this clonotype. The gene calls are TRBV20-1 and TRBJ1-5; D unclear. Germline V gives CDR1 DFQATT, CDR2 SNEGSKA (reference sequence). The ends were cut back, 0 bases at V and 2 bases at J, with 11 bases in the middle. CDR3 length: 15 residues. The CDR3 DNA follows: TGCAGTGCTAGAGATGGGAAGGGAGGCAATCAGCCCCAGCATTTT. It yields the protein CSARDGKGGNQPQHF.

Here the CDR3 reads CASSRRDRGVNEQFF. CDR3 bases: TGTGCCAGCAGTCGCCGGGACAGGGGGGTCAATGAGCAGTTCTTC. The V gene is TRBV6-1, the J gene TRBJ2-1; TRBD1 agrees at 11 bases. The trim removed 5 bases at V and 6 bases at J, leaving 6 bases unmatched. The CDR3 covers 15 residues. The germline V gene encodes CDR1 MNHNS and CDR2 SASEGT.

V gene TRBV4-1 combines with J gene TRBJ2-7; D might be TRBD2 (6 bases). Trimming removed 0 bases from V and 5 bases from J, with 17 bases in between. Looked up from germline, CDR1 is MGHRA and CDR2 is YSYEKL. The CDR3 runs 16 residues. CDR3 loop: CASSQEPSRGGHEQYF. In DNA, the CDR3 is TGCGCCAGCAGCCAAGAGCCCTCGCGGGGAGGACACGAGCAGTACTTC.

The V and J genes are TRBV20-1 and TRBJ1-6, with TRBD1 matching over 7 bases. V lost 1 base and J lost 7; bases outside the gene matches: 7. The CDR3 spans 15 residues. Per the germline V gene, CDR1 is DFQATT and CDR2 is SNEGSKA (reference sequence). CDR3 bases: TGCAGTGCTAGAGCGGGGACAGATAAGAATTCACCCCTCCACTTT. This gives the protein CSARAGTDKNSPLHF.

Remarks on this clonotype: Just one base apart from a much larger clone, this may be a read error. Since the CDR3 does not end with the conserved phenylalanine or tryptophan, this likely comes from a read error. The CDR3 nucleotides read TGTGCCAGCAGTTTACTCGCGACTAGCGGACAAGAGACCCAGTACCTC. It is translated as CASSLLATSGQETQYL. The J gene is TRBJ2-1, the V gene TRBV27; TRBD2 matches 9 bases. The closer fit of TRBJ2-5 to the DNA end suggests the J call may be wrong. The germline gives CDR1 MNHEY, CDR2 SMNVEV (reference sequence). This CDR3 spans 16 amino acids.

This clonotype has more than one count but fewer than ten. The chain joins TRBV28 to TRBJ1-3; unclear D gene. CDR3 length: 13 residues. Germline assignment: CDR1 MDHEN and CDR2 SYDVKM. V shed 8 bases and J shed 3 bases, with 11 bases lying between them. The CDR3 bases are TGTGCCAGCCTCCCTTGGGTTGGAAACACCATATATTTT. Amino acids: CASLPWVGNTIYF.

V usage is TRBV18 and J usage is TRBJ2-1; D perhaps matches TRBD2 (5 bases). Germline V gives CDR1 KGHSH, CDR2 LQKENI. The CDR3 length is 14 residues. Trimming removed 3 bases from V and 8 bases from J, with 14 bases in between. The CDR3 loop reads CASSPISSRDEQFF. CDR3 coding DNA: TGTGCCAGCTCACCTATAAGTTCGCGGGATGAGCAGTTCTTC.

This clonotype was found many times. The chain joins TRBV3-1 to TRBJ2-3; the D gene is possibly TRBD2 (5 bases). V shed 2 bases and J shed 0 bases, with 9 bases lying between them. From germline, CDR1 is LGHDT and CDR2 YNNKEL (reference sequence). The CDR3 is 15 amino acids. As DNA, the CDR3 is TGTGCCAGCAGCCAACGAGGGTCTAGCACAGATACGCAGTATTTT. Translation gives CASSQRGSSTDTQYF.

This clonotype came up many times. The rearrangement links TRBV20-1 to TRBJ1-5; no definite D call. CDR1 and CDR2 (germline): DFQATT, SNEGSKA (reference sequence). This CDR3 is 12 amino acids long. The V gene lost 0 bases and the J gene lost 5 bases, with 5 bases spanning the gap. In DNA, the CDR3 is TGCAGTGCTAGAGACTCTGATCAGCCCCAGCATTTT. It yields the protein CSARDSDQPQHF.

This clonotype was counted at least ten times. The chain combines TRBV9 with TRBJ2-1; 11 bases align to TRBD2. Germline values: CDR1 SGDLS, CDR2 YYNGEE. V lost 0 bases, J lost 7 bases, and 9 bases stayed unmatched. The CDR3 runs to 17 residues. CDR3 amino acids: CASSVDPGSGGANEQFF. CDR3 sequence (DNA): TGTGCCAGCAGCGTAGATCCGGGTAGCGGGGGGGCAAATGAGCAGTTCTTC.

This clonotype was seen a handful of times. V gene TRBV20-1 combines with J gene TRBJ2-1, with 8 bases that match TRBD1. Germline V gene lookup returns CDR1 DFQATT and CDR2 SNEGSKA (reference sequence). The V and J ends lost 6 bases and 5 bases, in that order; junction bases with no gene match: 9. The CDR3 length is 14 residues. CDR3 residues: CSASDRGRDNEQFF. In nucleotides, the CDR3 is TGCAGTGCCAGCGACAGGGGCAGGGACAATGAGCAGTTCTTC.